This T cell receptor (beta chain) is from a study of cytomegalovirus exposure and HLA in healthy donors. Deletions cut 0 bases from V and 2 bases from J, with 8 bases between. The V gene's germline CDR1 is MGHRA and CDR2 YSYEKL. This CDR3 has 14 residues. Study-wide findings and caveats: Despite most TCR sequences being rare, some public TCRs occurred in many donors. According to the study, approximately 150 TCR beta chains were cytomegalovirus-associated.

This table comes from immunoSEQ multiplex PCR, and its TCRdb copy is limited to in-frame clones, with some not included. Among 95,000 to 120,000 clones listed, approximately 96% were seen once. Worth noting for this clone: The antigen is not known.

Sample: PBMCs. This chain uses TRBV4-1 with TRBJ2-7; no firm D call. The sequence was collected from a woman aged 18-35 years in good health and CMV-seronegative. The DNA for the CDR3 is TGCGCCAGCAGCCAAGACCCAGTCACCTACGAGCAGTACTTC. Its translation is CASSQDPVTYEQYF.